This TCR beta chain was sequenced for a study of CD8+CD57+ T cells in acquired aplastic anemia. Study as a whole: When averaged, DNA from sorted CD4+ and CD8+ cells came to about 2.9 ug. Study results and limitations: Patients did not significantly differ from controls in CD8+ Simpson's diversity. The number of CD8+ CDR3 sequences shared by patients and controls was about 30.

As regards this clonotype: Its target is not known.

The TCR beta profiling, which covered VDJ combination and CDR3 sequence, was carried out using genomic DNA as the template. TCRdb processed the reads anew with MiXCR; each CDR3 protein has one entry. The table has about 270,000 distinct CDR3 sequences, around 60% seen once; the top ten hold roughly 8%. This CDR3 is 17 amino acids long. Germline loops: CDR1 KGHSH, CDR2 LQKENI. The V segment lost 4 bases and the J segment 4 bases; nucleotides outside the gene matches: 13. The chain has TRBV18 and TRBJ1-5; 7 positions agree with TRBD1. The specimen was sorted CD4+, CD8+, or CD8+CD57+ T cells (not recorded which) from PBMCs. The clonotype was recovered from a human donor with severe aplastic anemia or a healthy control (not recorded which). The CDR3 region has the DNA TGTGCCAGCTCACTTAAAGGGGGAGGACAGGCGAATCAGCCCCAGCATTTT. The encoded protein is CASSLKGGGQANQPQHF.